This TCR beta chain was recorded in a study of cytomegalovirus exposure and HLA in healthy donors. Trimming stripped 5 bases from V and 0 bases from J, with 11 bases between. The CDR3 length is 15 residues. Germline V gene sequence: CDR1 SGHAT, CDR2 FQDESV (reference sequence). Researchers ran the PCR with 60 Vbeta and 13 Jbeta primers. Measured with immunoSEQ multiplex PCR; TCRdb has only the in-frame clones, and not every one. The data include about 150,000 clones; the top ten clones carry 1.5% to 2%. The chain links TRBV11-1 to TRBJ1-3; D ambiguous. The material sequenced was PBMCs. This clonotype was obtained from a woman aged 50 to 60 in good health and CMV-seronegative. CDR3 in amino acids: CASSHRVISGNTIYF. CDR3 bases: TGTGCCAGCAGCCACAGAGTCATCTCTGGAAACACCATATATTTT.